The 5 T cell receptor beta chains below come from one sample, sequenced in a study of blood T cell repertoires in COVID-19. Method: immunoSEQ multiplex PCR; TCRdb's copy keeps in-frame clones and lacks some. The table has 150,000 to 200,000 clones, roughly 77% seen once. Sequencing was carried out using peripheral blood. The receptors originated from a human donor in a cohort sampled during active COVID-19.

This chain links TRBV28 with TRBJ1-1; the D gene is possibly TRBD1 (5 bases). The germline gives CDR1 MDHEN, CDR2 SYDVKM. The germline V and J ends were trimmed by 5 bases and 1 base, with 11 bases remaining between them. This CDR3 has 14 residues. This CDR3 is CASSPERGNTEAFF. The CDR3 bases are TGTGCCAGCAGTCCAGAAAGGGGGAACACTGAAGCTTTCTTT.

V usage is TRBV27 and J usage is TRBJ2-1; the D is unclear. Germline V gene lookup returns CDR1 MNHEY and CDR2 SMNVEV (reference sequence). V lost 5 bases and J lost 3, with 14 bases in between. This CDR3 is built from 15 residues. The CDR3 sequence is CASSPNGAFYNEQFF. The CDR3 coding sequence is TGTGCCAGCAGTCCGAATGGAGCTTTCTACAATGAGCAGTTCTTC.

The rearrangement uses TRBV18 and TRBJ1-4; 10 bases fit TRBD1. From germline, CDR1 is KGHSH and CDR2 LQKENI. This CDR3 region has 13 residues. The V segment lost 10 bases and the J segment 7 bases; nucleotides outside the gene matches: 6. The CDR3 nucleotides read TGTGCCACCAAGACAGGGGGCCTTGAAAAACTGTTTTTT. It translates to CATKTGGLEKLFF.

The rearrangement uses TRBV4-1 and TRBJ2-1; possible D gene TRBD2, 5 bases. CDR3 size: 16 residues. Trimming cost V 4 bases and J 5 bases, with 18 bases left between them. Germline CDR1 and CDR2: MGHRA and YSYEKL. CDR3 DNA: TGCGCCAGCAGCCCCCCTAGGAGGAGCTCGGACAATGAGCAGTTCTTC. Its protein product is CASSPPRRSSDNEQFF.

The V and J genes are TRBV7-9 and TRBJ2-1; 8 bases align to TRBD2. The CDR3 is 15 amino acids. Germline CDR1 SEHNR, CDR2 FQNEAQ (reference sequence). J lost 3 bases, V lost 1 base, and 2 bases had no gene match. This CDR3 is CASSLGTSSYNEQFF. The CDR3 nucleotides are TGTGCCAGCAGCTTAGGGACTAGCAGCTACAATGAGCAGTTCTTC.